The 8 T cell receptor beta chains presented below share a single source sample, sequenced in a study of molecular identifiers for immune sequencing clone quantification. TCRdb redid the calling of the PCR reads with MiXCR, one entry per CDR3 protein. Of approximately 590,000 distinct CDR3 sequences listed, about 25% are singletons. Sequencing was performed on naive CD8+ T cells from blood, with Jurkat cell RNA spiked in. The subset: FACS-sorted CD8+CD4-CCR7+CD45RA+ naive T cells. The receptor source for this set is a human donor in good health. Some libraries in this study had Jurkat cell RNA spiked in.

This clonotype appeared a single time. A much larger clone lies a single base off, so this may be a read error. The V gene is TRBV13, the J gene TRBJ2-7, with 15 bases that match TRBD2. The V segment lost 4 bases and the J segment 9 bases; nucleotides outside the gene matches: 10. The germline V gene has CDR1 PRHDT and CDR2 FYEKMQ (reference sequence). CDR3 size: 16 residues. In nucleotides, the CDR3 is TGTGCCAGCAGCTCCGGACTAGCGGGAGGGACCGGTTGGCAGTACTTC. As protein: CASSSGLAGGTGWQYF.

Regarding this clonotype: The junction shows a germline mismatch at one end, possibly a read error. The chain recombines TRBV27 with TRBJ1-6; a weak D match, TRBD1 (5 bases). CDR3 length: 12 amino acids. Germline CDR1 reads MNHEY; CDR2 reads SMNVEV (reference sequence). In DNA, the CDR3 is TGTGCCAGCGGTTTATGGGGGGGGCCCCTCCACTTT. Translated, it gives CASGLWGGPLHF.

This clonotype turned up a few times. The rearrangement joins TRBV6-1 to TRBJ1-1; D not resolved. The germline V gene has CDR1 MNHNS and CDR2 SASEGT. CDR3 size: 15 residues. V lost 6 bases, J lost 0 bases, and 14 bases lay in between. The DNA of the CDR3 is TGTGCCAGCAGACCACAATGGGCTATGAACACTGAAGCTTTCTTT. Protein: CASRPQWAMNTEAFF.

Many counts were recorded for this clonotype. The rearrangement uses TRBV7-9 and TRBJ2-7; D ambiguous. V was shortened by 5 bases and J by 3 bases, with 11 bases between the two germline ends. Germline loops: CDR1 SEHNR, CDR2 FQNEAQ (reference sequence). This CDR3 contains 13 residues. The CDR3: CASSPRQSYEQYF. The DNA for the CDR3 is TGTGCCAGCAGCCCCAGGCAGAGCTACGAGCAGTACTTC.

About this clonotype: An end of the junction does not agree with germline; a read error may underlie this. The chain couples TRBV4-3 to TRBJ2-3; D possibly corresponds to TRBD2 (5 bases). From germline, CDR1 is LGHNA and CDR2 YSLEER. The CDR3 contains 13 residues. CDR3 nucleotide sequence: TGCGCCAGCGGCCAATTTGGGAGAGATACGCAGTATTTT. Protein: CASGQFGRDTQYF.

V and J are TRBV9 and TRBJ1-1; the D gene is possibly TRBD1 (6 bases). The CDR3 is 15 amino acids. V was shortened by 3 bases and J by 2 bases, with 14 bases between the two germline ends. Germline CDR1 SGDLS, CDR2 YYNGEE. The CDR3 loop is CASSAGDNANTEAFF. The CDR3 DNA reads TGTGCCAGCAGCGCCGGGGACAACGCCAACACTGAAGCTTTCTTT.

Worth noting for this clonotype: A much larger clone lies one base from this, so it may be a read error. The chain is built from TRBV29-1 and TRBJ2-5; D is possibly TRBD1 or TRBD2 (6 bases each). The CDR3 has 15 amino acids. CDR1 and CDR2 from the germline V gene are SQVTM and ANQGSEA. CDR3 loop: CSVEGGAGPVEPQYF. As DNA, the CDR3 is TGCAGCGTTGAAGGGGGGGCAGGCCCAGTAGAGCCCCAGTACTTC.

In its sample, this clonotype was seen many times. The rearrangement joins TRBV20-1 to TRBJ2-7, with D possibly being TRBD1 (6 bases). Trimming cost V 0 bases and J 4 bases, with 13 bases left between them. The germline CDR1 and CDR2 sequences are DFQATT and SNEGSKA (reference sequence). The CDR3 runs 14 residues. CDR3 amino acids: CSARDTGRVYEQYF. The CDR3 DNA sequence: TGCAGTGCTAGAGACACAGGGCGGGTGTACGAGCAGTACTTC.